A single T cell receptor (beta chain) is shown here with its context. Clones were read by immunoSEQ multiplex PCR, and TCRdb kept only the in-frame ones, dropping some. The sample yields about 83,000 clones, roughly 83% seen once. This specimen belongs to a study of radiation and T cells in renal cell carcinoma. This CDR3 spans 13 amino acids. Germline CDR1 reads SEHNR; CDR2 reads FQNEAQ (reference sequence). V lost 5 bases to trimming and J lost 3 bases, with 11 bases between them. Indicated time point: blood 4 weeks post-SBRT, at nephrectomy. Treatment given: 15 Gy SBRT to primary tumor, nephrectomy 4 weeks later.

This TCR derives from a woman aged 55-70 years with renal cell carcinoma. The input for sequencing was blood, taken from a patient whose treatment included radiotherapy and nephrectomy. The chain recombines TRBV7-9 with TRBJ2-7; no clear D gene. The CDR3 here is CASSIPPLYEQYF. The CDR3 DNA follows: TGTGCCAGCAGCATACCGCCTCTCTACGAGCAGTACTTC.